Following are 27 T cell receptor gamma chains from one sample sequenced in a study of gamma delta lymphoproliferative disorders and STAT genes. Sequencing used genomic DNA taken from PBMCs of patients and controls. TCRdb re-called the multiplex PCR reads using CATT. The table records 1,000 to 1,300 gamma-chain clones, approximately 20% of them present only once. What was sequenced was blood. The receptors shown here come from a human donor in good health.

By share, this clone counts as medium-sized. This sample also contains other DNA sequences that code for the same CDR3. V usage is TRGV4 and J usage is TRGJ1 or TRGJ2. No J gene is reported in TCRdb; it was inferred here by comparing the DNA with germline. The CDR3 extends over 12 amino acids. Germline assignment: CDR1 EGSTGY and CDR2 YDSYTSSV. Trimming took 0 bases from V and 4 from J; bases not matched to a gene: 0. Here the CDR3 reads CATWDGYYKKLF. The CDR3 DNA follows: TGTGCCACCTGGGATGGGTATTATAAGAAACTCTTT.

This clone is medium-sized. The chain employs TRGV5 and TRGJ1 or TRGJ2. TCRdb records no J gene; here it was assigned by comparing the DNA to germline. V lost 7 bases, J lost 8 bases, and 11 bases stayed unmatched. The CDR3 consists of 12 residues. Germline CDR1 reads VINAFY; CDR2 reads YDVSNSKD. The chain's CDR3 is CATCPLLDKKLF. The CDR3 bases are TGTGCCACCTGCCCCTTGTTGGATAAGAAACTCTTT.

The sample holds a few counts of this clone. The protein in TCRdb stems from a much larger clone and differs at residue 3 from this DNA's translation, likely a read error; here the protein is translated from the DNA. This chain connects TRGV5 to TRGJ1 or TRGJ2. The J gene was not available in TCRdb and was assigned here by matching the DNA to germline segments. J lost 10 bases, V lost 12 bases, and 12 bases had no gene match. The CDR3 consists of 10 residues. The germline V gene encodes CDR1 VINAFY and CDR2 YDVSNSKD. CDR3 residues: CASPTAKKLF. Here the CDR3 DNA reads TGTGCCTCCCCGACTGCCAAGAAACTCTTT.

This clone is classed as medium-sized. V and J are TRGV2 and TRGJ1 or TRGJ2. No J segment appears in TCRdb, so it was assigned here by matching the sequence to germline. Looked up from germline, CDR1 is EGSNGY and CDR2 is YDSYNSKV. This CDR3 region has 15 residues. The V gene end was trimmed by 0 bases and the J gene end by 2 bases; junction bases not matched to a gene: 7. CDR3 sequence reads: CATWDGPGYYYKKLF. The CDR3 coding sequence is TGTGCCACCTGGGACGGGCCGGGGTATTATTATAAGAAACTCTTT.

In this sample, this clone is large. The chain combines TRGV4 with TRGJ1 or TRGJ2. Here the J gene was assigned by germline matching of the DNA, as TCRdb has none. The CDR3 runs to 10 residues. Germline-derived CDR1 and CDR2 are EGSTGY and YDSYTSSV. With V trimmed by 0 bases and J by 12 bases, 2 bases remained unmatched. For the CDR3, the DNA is TGTGCCACCTGGGATGGGGGGAAACTCTTT. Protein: CATWDGGKLF.

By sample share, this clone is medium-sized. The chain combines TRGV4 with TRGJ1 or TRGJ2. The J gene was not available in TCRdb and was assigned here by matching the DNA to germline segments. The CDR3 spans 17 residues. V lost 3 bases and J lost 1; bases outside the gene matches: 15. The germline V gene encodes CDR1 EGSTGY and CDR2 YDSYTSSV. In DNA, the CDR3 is TGTGCCACCTGGGATCCGGCGGCCCCCGACAATTATTATAAGAAACTCTTT. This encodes CATWDPAAPDNYYKKLF.

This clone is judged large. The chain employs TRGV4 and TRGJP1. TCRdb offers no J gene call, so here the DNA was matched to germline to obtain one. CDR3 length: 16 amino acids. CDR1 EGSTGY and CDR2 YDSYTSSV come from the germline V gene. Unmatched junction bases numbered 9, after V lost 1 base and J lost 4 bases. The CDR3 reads CATWDGHKLTGWFKIF. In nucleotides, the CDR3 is TGTGCCACCTGGGATGGACATAAACTCACTGGTTGGTTCAAGATATTT.

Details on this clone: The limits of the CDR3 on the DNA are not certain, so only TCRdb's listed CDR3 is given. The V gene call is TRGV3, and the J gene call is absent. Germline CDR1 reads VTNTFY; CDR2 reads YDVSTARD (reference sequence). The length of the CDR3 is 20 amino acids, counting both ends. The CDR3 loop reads CATWDSRGVIRNSLAVEQHF.

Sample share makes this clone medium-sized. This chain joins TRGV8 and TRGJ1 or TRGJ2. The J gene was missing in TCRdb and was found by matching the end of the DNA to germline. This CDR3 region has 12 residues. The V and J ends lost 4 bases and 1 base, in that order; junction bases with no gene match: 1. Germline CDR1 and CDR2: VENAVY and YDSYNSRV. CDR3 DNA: TGTGCCACCTGGGAAAATTATTATAAGAAACTCTTT. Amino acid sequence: CATWENYYKKLF.

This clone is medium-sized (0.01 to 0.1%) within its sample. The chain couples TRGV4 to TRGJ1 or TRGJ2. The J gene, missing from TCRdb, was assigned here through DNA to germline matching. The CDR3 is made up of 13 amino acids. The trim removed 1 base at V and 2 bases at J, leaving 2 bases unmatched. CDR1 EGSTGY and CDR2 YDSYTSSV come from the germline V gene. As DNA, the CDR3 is TGTGCCACCTGGGATGGCGATTATTATAAGAAACTCTTT. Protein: CATWDGDYYKKLF.

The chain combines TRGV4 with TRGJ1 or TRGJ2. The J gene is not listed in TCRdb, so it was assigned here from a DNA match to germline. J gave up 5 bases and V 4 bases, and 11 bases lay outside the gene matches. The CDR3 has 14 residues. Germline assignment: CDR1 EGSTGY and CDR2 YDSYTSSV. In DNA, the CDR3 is TGTGCCACCTGGGACCGATCCCGCGATTATAAGAAACTCTTT. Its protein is CATWDRSRDYKKLF.

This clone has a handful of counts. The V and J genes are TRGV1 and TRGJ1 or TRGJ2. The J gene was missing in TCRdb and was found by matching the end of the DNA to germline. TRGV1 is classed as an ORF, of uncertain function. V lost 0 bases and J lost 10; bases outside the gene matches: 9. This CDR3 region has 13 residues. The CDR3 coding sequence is TGTGCCACCTGGGACAGGGAGGTGGAGAAGAAACTCTTT. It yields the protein CATWDREVEKKLF.

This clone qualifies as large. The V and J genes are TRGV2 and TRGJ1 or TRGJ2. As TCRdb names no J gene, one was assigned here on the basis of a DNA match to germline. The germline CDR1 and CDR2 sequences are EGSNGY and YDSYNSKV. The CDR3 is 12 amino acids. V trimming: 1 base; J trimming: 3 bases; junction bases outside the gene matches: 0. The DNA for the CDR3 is TGTGCCACCTGGGACGGTTATTATAAGAAACTCTTT. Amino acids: CATWDGYYKKLF.

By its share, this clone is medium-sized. DNA for the CDR3: TGTGCCACCTGGGATACCACTGGTTGGTTCAAGATATTT. Translation: CATWDTTGWFKIF. V gene TRGV8 combines with J gene TRGJP1. TCRdb records no J gene; here it was assigned by comparing the DNA to germline. Germline V gene lookup returns CDR1 VENAVY and CDR2 YDSYNSRV. This CDR3 spans 13 amino acids. The ends lost 2 bases at V and 3 bases at J; junction bases unmatched: 0.

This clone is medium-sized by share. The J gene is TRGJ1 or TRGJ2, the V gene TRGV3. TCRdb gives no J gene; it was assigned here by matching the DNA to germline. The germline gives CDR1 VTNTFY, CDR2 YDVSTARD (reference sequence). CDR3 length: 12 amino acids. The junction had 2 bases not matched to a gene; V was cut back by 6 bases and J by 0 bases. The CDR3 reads CATWSNYYKKLF. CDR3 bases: TGTGCCACCTGGTCGAATTATTATAAGAAACTCTTT.

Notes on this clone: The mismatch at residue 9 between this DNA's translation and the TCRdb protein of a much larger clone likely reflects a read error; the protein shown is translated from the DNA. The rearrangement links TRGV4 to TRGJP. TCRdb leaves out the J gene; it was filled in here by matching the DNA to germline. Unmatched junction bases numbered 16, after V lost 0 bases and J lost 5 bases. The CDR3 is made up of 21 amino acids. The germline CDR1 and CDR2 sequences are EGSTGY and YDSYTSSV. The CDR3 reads CATWDGHTSRVEELGKKIKVF. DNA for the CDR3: TGTGCCACCTGGGATGGGCACACGAGCCGAGTTGAAGAGTTGGGCAAAAAAATCAAGGTATTT.

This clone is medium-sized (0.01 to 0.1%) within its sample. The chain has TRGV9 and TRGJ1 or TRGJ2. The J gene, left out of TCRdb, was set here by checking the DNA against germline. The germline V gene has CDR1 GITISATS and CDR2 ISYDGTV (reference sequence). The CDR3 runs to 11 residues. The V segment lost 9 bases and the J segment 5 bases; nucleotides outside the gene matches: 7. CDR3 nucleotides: TGTGCCTTGCGGCCTAATTATAAGAAACTCTTT. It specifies CALRPNYKKLF.

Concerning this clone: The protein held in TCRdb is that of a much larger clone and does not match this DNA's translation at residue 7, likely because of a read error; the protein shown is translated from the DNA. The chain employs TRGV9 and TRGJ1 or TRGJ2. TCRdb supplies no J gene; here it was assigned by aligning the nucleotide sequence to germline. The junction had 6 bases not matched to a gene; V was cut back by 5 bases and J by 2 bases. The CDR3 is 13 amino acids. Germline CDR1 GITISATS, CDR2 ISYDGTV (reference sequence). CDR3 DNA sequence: TGTGCCTTGTGGGGGGGCTATTATTATAAGAAACTCTTT. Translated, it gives CALWGGYYYKKLF.

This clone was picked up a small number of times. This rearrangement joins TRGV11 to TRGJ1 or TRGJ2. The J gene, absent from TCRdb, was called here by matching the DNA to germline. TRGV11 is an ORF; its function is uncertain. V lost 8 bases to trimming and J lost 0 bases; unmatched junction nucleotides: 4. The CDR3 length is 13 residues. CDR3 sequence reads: CACWTRNYYKKLF. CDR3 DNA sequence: TGTGCCTGCTGGACCAGGAATTATTATAAGAAACTCTTT.

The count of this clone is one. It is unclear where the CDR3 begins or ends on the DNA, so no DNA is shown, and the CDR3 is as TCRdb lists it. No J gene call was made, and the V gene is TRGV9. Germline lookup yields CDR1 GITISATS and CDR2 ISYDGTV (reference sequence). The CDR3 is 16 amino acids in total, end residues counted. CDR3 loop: CALWVGVNSLAVEQHF.

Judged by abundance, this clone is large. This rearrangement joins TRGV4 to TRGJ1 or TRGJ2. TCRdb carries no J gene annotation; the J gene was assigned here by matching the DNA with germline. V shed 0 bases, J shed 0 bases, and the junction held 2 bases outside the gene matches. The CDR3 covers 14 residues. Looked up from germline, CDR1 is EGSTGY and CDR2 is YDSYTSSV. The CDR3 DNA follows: TGTGCCACCTGGGATGGGCTGAATTATTATAAGAAACTCTTT. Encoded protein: CATWDGLNYYKKLF.

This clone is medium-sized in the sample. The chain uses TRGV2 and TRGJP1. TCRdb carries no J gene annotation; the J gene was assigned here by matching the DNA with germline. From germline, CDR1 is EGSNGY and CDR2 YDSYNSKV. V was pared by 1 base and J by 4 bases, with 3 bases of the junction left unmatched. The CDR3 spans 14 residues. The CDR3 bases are TGTGCCACCTGGGACGGAAGCACTGGTTGGTTCAAGATATTT. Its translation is CATWDGSTGWFKIF.

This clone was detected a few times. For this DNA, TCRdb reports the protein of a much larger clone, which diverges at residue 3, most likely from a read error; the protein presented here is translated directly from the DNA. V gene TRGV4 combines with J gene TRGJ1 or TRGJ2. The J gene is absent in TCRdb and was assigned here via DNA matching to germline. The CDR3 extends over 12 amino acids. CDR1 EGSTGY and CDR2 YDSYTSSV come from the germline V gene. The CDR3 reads CAAWDCYYKKLF. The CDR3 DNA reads TGTGCCGCCTGGGATTGCTATTATAAGAAACTCTTT.

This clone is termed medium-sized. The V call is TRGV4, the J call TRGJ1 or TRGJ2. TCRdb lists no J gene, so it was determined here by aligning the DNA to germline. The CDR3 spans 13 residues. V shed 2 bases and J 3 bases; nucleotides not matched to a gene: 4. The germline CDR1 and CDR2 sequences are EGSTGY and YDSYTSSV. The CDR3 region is CATWDAPYYKKLF. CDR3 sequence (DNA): TGTGCCACCTGGGATGCCCCTTATTATAAGAAACTCTTT.

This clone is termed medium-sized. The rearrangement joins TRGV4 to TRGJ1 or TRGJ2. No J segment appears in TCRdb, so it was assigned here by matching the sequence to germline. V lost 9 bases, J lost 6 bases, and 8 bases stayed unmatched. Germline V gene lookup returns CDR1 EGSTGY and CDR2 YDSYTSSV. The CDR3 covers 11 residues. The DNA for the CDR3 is TGTGCCACCCTCGGCTGTTATAAGAAACTCTTT. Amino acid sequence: CATLGCYKKLF.

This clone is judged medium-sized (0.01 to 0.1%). The CDR3 reads CATWIYYKKLF. The CDR3 nucleotides read TGTGCCACCTGGATTTATTATAAGAAACTCTTT. This sequence joins TRGV5 and TRGJ1 or TRGJ2. The J gene, absent from TCRdb, was called here by matching the DNA to germline. Germline CDR1 and CDR2: VINAFY and YDVSNSKD. The CDR3 length is 11 residues. With V trimmed by 6 bases and J by 3 bases, 2 bases remained unmatched.

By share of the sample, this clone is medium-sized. The DNA for the CDR3 is TGTGCCACCTGGGACGGATCAGTCTTATCGAAACTCTTT. This translates into CATWDGSVLSKLF. The chain has TRGV3 and TRGJ1 or TRGJ2. TCRdb does not report a J gene; here it was assigned by matching the DNA to germline references. CDR1 and CDR2 (germline): VTNTFY, YDVSTARD (reference sequence). J gave up 12 bases and V 3 bases, and 14 bases lay outside the gene matches. CDR3 length: 13 amino acids.